The next 3 T cell receptor beta chains were all read from a single sample in a study of blood T cell repertoires in COVID-19. The protocol was immunoSEQ multiplex PCR, while the TCRdb copy is restricted to in-frame clones and leaves out a portion. The table includes 190,000 or so clones, about 91% detected once. The sample taken for sequencing was PBMCs or T cells enriched from blood (not recorded which). All receptors come from a man younger than 30 with acute COVID-19.

This clone was counted a single time. This chain connects TRBV9 to TRBJ2-3, with 7 bases matching TRBD1. V gave up 1 base and J gave up 6 bases; unmatched junction bases: 8. Germline V gene data show CDR1 as SGDLS and CDR2 as YYNGEE. The CDR3 has 15 amino acids. Here the CDR3 reads CASSVLQGPQDTQYF. The CDR3 nucleotides are TGTGCCAGCAGCGTACTACAGGGGCCCCAGGATACGCAGTATTTT.

The chain couples TRBV6-2 or TRBV6-3 to TRBJ1-6; 8 bases match TRBD1. V was clipped by 2 bases and J by 9 bases; unmatched bases: 15. The CDR3 extends over 18 amino acids. CDR1 is MNHEY, CDR2 SVGEGT, per germline. The CDR3 protein is CASSYDRWASGGGSPLHF. CDR3 coding DNA: TGTGCCAGCAGTTACGATAGGTGGGCGTCAGGGGGCGGTTCACCCCTCCACTTT.

Only one count was recorded for this clone. V gene TRBV7-9 combines with J gene TRBJ2-7; TRBD1 aligns across 9 bases. Germline V gene sequence: CDR1 SEHNR, CDR2 FQNEAQ (reference sequence). The CDR3 extends over 14 amino acids. Trimming took 5 bases from V and 3 from J; bases not matched to a gene: 5. CDR3 DNA: TGTGCCAGCAGCGGAGAGGACAGGGGCTACGAGCAGTACTTC. Its translation: CASSGEDRGYEQYF.